This T cell receptor (beta chain) was identified during a study of T cells after yellow fever vaccination. This CDR3 comprises 14 residues. The germline gives CDR1 SGHTS, CDR2 YDEGEE. With 4 bases removed from V and 3 bases from J, the gap between germline ends came to 13 bases. In this sample, this clonotype turned up a few times. One entry per CDR3 protein, called by TCRdb with MiXCR from the 5' RACE reads. The sample lists more than 350,000 distinct CDR3 sequences, roughly 12% occurring once. Sample: PBMCs, taken on the day of the first yellow fever vaccination. The chain combines TRBV5-8 with TRBJ1-1; D is perhaps TRBD1 (5 bases). This receptor was obtained from a man between 18 and 29 years old who received the YFV17D yellow fever vaccine. CDR3: CASSVSRDHTEAFF. The CDR3 nucleotides read TGTGCCAGCAGCGTGTCTCGGGACCACACTGAAGCTTTCTTT.